This is a list of T cell receptor beta chains from one sample in a study of quantifying T cell responses using KT2 cells. MiXCR, applied by TCRdb to the UMI-ligation and nested PCR reads, yields one record per CDR3 protein. The sample shows around 50,000 distinct CDR3 sequences, roughly 12% of them seen only once. Sequenced: PBMCs spiked with cells of the T cell clone KT2. These receptors came from a human donor. The CDR3 runs from the conserved cysteine through the conserved F or W. Fields, in order: V gene, J gene, CDR3 protein.

v_gene: TRBV7-3
j_gene: TRBJ2-1
CDR3aa: CASSWVAGAGYEQFF

v_gene: TRBV4-2
j_gene: TRBJ2-6
CDR3aa: CASSQAVHSGANVLTF

v_gene: TRBV5-1
j_gene: TRBJ2-1
CDR3aa: CASSLLGEIREQFF

v_gene: TRBV12-3/TRBV12-4
j_gene: TRBJ2-5
CDR3aa: CASSLAGGGTQETQYF

v_gene: TRBV5-1
j_gene: TRBJ1-2
CDR3aa: CASSLELGFYGYTF

v_gene: TRBV4-2
j_gene: TRBJ2-3
CDR3aa: CASSDLRTSTDTQYF

v_gene: TRBV2
j_gene: TRBJ2-3
CDR3aa: CASSEGGWTGTDTQYF

v_gene: TRBV6-5
j_gene: TRBJ1-1
CDR3aa: CASSYLGGNTEAFF

v_gene: TRBV12-3/TRBV12-4
j_gene: TRBJ1-1
CDR3aa: CASSYRRGLNTEAFF

v_gene: TRBV3-1
j_gene: TRBJ1-2
CDR3aa: CASSQDTGIYGYTF

v_gene: TRBV11-1
j_gene: TRBJ1-1
CDR3aa: CASSSGGGRFSEAFF

v_gene: TRBV29-1
j_gene: TRBJ2-7
CDR3aa: CSVEGKGRTEQYF

v_gene: TRBV3-1
j_gene: TRBJ2-7
CDR3aa: CASSQQSRQQYF

v_gene: TRBV24-1
j_gene: TRBJ2-7
CDR3aa: CATGPSDSYEQYF

v_gene: TRBV6-5
j_gene: TRBJ2-1
CDR3aa: CASSSLRAYNEQFF

v_gene: TRBV5-1
j_gene: TRBJ1-1
CDR3aa: CASRILGQNTEAFF

v_gene: TRBV27
j_gene: TRBJ2-3
CDR3aa: CARTSGRIMVDTQYF

v_gene: TRBV21-1
j_gene: TRBJ2-6
CDR3aa: CASTGGTRDAGSGANVLTF

v_gene: TRBV25-1
j_gene: TRBJ2-7
CDR3aa: CASQLAGVYEQYF

v_gene: TRBV4-2
j_gene: TRBJ2-7
CDR3aa: CASSQDYTRIYEQYF

v_gene: TRBV9
j_gene: TRBJ2-3
CDR3aa: CASSPWTTDTDTQYF

v_gene: TRBV6-2/TRBV6-3
j_gene: TRBJ1-5
CDR3aa: CASGLSGGDQPQHF

v_gene: TRBV15
j_gene: TRBJ1-5
CDR3aa: CATSSGYSNQPQHF

v_gene: TRBV10-3
j_gene: TRBJ2-1
CDR3aa: CAIRDGDNEQFF

v_gene: TRBV5-1
j_gene: TRBJ2-3
CDR3aa: CASSLSGAPTDTQYF

v_gene: TRBV15
j_gene: TRBJ2-1
CDR3aa: CATSMGYNEQFF

v_gene: TRBV4-1
j_gene: TRBJ1-5
CDR3aa: CASNTPGSNQPQHF

v_gene: TRBV20-1
j_gene: TRBJ2-3
CDR3aa: CSARGGLYSDTQYF

v_gene: TRBV4-1
j_gene: TRBJ2-6
CDR3aa: CASSPIGTGGVKISGANVLTF

v_gene: TRBV29-1
j_gene: TRBJ2-3
CDR3aa: CSVGTSGTDTQYF

v_gene: TRBV20-1
j_gene: TRBJ1-5
CDR3aa: CSARGAWDSLNQPQHF

v_gene: TRBV11-3
j_gene: TRBJ2-1
CDR3aa: CASSLGQGIYNEQFF

v_gene: TRBV12-3/TRBV12-4
j_gene: TRBJ2-6
CDR3aa: CASSLGPGGAGANVLTF

v_gene: TRBV14
j_gene: TRBJ1-3
CDR3aa: CASSQDTAGNTIYF

v_gene: TRBV14
j_gene: TRBJ1-1
CDR3aa: CASSQSTGWTEAFF

v_gene: TRBV2
j_gene: TRBJ1-1
CDR3aa: CASSEYGQMTNTEAFF

v_gene: TRBV12-3/TRBV12-4
j_gene: TRBJ1-5
CDR3aa: CASSPHRALGNQPQHF

v_gene: TRBV4-2
j_gene: TRBJ2-4
CDR3aa: CASSQEWQGEDIQYF

v_gene: TRBV6-5
j_gene: TRBJ1-6
CDR3aa: CASSSRQDNSPLHF

v_gene: TRBV27
j_gene: TRBJ2-3
CDR3aa: CASSPLGRGTDTQYF

v_gene: TRBV20-1
j_gene: TRBJ2-3
CDR3aa: CSARDSFGVSLTDTQYF